The text below deals with one T cell receptor (beta chain). Its antigen is unknown. The sample belongs to a study of human T cells and chemical hapten exposure. Study-level information: Throughout a study of around six months, patients underwent weekly scalp administration of diphenylcyclopropenone doses.

Trimming removed 6 bases from V and 3 bases from J; junction bases left unmatched: 7. CDR1 is MDHEN, CDR2 SYDVKM, per germline. The CDR3 is 14 residues long. The study, taken as a whole, reports: The number of TCRs above 1 in 1000 frequency did not change after DPC sensitization. Against controls, expanded TCRs gave rise to significantly more large CDR3 similarity clusters.

The time point here: patch test 1, 2 weeks after DPC sensitization. Described treatment: therapeutic diphenylcyclopropenone sensitization with weekly scalp DPC. Under the authors' procedure: Ranging from roughly 20,000 to 750,000, TCR counts per sample had a median value of around 91,000. One entry per CDR3 protein results from TCRdb running MiXCR on the RACE reads. In this record, the V and J calls reflect TCRdb's handling and not the investigators' own analysis. The repertoire holds under 150,000 distinct CDR3 sequences, with roughly an eighth as singletons. This sample comprised whole blood, obtained in connection with sensitization to the hapten diphenylcyclopropenone (DPC). The chain joins TRBV28 to TRBJ1-1; 7 nucleotides align to TRBD1. The clonotype originates from a woman in her 50s with alopecia areata. Some clones in this sample may be carry-over from other donors' samples. In nucleotides, the CDR3 is TGTGCCAGCAGCCTACAGGGGCGGCACACTGAAGCTTTCTTT. Its protein product is CASSLQGRHTEAFF.